The 10 T cell receptor beta chains listed next were all sequenced from one sample in a study of a mutant IDH1 vaccine in newly diagnosed glioma. Some clones are missing from TCRdb's copy, which holds only in-frame ones; the method was immunoSEQ multiplex PCR. The sample has roughly 50,000 clones; around 80% are singletons. Their cognate antigens are unknown. Specified time point: week 35, safety follow-up. Doses consisted of 300 ug of mutant IDH1 20-mer peptide each, paired with topical imiquimod. The sequenced sample was PBMCs, obtained from a glioma patient whose treatment included an IDH1 peptide vaccine. The receptors here all came from a man aged 40-49 years with glioma.

The chain joins TRBV29-1 to TRBJ2-5, with TRBD1 identical over 7 bases. There are 14 residues in the CDR3. Per the germline V gene, CDR1 is SQVTM and CDR2 is ANQGSEA. Losses at the gene ends were 4 bases for V and 2 bases for J; bases not matched to a gene: 7. For the CDR3, the DNA is TGCAGCGTTGTGCCGGGACAGAATCAAGAGACCCAGTACTTC. This gives the protein CSVVPGQNQETQYF.

This clone was detected a few times. V gene TRBV6-5 combines with J gene TRBJ1-5; no firm D call. The CDR3 runs 13 residues. Trimming removed 5 bases from V and 3 bases from J, with 8 bases in between. Germline assignment: CDR1 MNHEY and CDR2 SVGAGI. CDR3 region: CASSRVYNQPQHF. As DNA, the CDR3 is TGTGCCAGCAGTCGGGTCTACAATCAGCCCCAGCATTTT.

This clone is judged medium-sized. This chain uses TRBV6-1 with TRBJ2-5, with 9 positions matching TRBD1. The germline gives CDR1 MNHNS, CDR2 SASEGT. CDR3 size: 15 residues. Unmatched junction bases numbered 12, after V lost 9 bases and J lost 4 bases. DNA of the CDR3: TGTGCCAGTCCCGGCTCCGGGACAGGGAGAGAGACCCAGTACTTC. Amino acid sequence: CASPGSGTGRETQYF.

This sequence joins TRBV25-1 and TRBJ1-5; D possibly corresponds to TRBD1 (5 bases). V lost 3 bases to trimming and J lost 6 bases, with 12 bases between them. The CDR3 is 14 amino acids. Germline V gene data show CDR1 as MGHDK and CDR2 as SYGVNS. The DNA of the CDR3 is TGTGCCAGCAGTGAGCAGGGAGGAGGTCAGCCCCAGCATTTT. It specifies CASSEQGGGQPQHF.

The chain has TRBV5-4 and TRBJ2-7, with D maybe TRBD2 (5 bases). This CDR3 region has 15 residues. The ends were cut back, 0 bases at V and 5 bases at J, with 15 bases in the middle. The germline V gene has CDR1 SGHNT and CDR2 YYREEE (reference sequence). CDR3 coding DNA: TGTGCCAGCAGCTTGGGGGGTGGGGAGAGGGACGAGCAGTACTTC. Amino acids: CASSLGGGERDEQYF.

This rearrangement joins TRBV19 to TRBJ2-1, with 7 positions matching TRBD2. This CDR3 region has 15 residues. In germline, CDR1 is LNHDA, CDR2 SQIVND (reference sequence). With 5 bases clipped from V and 4 bases from J, the junction kept 8 bases outside the gene matches. CDR3 amino acids: CASSEGRGSYNEQFF. The DNA for the CDR3 is TGTGCCAGTAGTGAAGGGCGGGGGTCTTACAATGAGCAGTTCTTC.

The chain uses TRBV7-9 and TRBJ1-1; TRBD1 is a possible D gene (5 bases). Germline V gives CDR1 SEHNR, CDR2 FQNEAQ (reference sequence). Trimming removed 2 bases at V and 3 bases at J, with 7 bases between. The CDR3 loop spans 13 amino acids. CDR3 residues: CASSLQGDTEAFF. The CDR3 DNA follows: TGTGCCAGCAGCTTACAAGGGGACACTGAAGCTTTCTTT.

The chain carries TRBV6-5 and TRBJ2-7; D gene unclear. The CDR3 runs 13 residues. CDR1 is MNHEY, CDR2 SVGAGI, per germline. The V end lost 4 bases, the J end lost 1 base, and 8 bases lay between the germline ends. CDR3 sequence reads: CASSSAGSYEQYF. The CDR3 coding sequence is TGTGCCAGCAGTTCGGCCGGTTCCTACGAGCAGTACTTC.

V and J are TRBV7-8 and TRBJ2-1; D is possibly TRBD1 (6 bases). V gave up 4 bases and J gave up 5 bases, with 15 bases separating them. CDR1 is SGHVS and CDR2 is FQNEAQ in the germline V gene. This CDR3 comprises 15 residues. CDR3 bases: TGTGCCAGCAGCTCGCGACGGGACAAAGACAATGAGCAGTTCTTC. This translates into CASSSRRDKDNEQFF.

Only a few counts were recorded for this clone. The J gene is TRBJ2-6, the V gene TRBV5-4; 9 nucleotides line up with TRBD1. Trimming removed 3 bases from V and 2 bases from J; junction bases left unmatched: 0. Germline V gives CDR1 SGHNT, CDR2 YYREEE (reference sequence). The CDR3 is made up of 15 amino acids. CDR3 DNA sequence: TGTGCCAGCAGCTGGACAGGGGCTGGGGCCAACGTCCTGACTTTC. Protein product: CASSWTGAGANVLTF.